Shown below are 14 T cell receptor beta chains from a single sample sequenced in a study of immune evolution from preneoplasia to lung adenocarcinoma. Only in-frame clones appear in the TCRdb table, and some are missing; sequencing was by immunoSEQ multiplex PCR. Of some 7,300 clones in the sample, approximately 78% were seen once. The material sequenced was FFPE adjacent normal lung tissue. These receptors came from a person aged 55-80 years with lung adenocarcinoma.

This chain connects TRBV11-1 to TRBJ2-3, with 8 nucleotides matching TRBD2. The CDR3 runs to 14 residues. Germline-derived CDR1 and CDR2 are SGHAT and FQDESV (reference sequence). Germline trimming cut 3 bases from V and 4 bases from J; bases unmatched to any gene: 3. CDR3 DNA: TGTGCCAGCAGCTTGGCGGGAGGCGCAGATACGCAGTATTTT. This encodes CASSLAGGADTQYF.

J is TRBJ2-7 and V is TRBV28; D is possibly TRBD1 (6 bases). CDR1 MDHEN and CDR2 SYDVKM come from the germline V gene. The CDR3 is made up of 15 amino acids. The V gene lost 2 bases and the J gene lost 3 bases, with 14 bases spanning the gap. CDR3 protein: CASSLIRDTFYEQYF. The CDR3 DNA follows: TGTGCCAGCAGTTTAATCCGGGACACTTTCTACGAGCAGTACTTC.

This clone has a single count. This chain uses TRBV21-1 with TRBJ1-2. TRBV21-1 corresponds to a pseudogene. The CDR3 is made up of 14 amino acids. As DNA, the CDR3 is TGTGCCAGCAGCAATGGTGCCCTTCGCCTAGTCCACACCTTC. It encodes CASSNGALRLVHTF.

In its sample, this clone was seen a few times. This chain uses TRBV12-5 with TRBJ2-5; no clear D gene. The germline V and J ends were trimmed by 3 bases and 5 bases, with 13 bases remaining between them. Germline CDR1 is LGHNT and CDR2 is FRNRAP. This CDR3 is built from 14 residues. The chain's CDR3 is CASGFGLVGETQYF. CDR3 DNA: TGTGCTAGTGGTTTTGGCCTTGTGGGGGAGACCCAGTACTTC.

The rearrangement uses TRBV27 and TRBJ2-1, with 11 bases aligning to TRBD2. Germline trimming cut 7 bases from V and 4 bases from J; bases unmatched to any gene: 12. The CDR3 is made up of 17 amino acids. CDR1 is MNHEY and CDR2 is SMNVEV in the germline V gene (reference sequence). This CDR3 is CASTPSLGLADYNEQFF. The DNA of the CDR3 is TGTGCCAGCACCCCCTCACTGGGACTAGCGGATTACAATGAGCAGTTCTTC.

The chain employs TRBV11-2 and TRBJ2-1, with D unresolved. Trimming took off 3 bases at V and 6 bases at J, with 18 bases between the two ends. This CDR3 has 16 residues. Germline V gene data show CDR1 as SGHAT and CDR2 as FQNNGV. DNA for the CDR3: TGTGCCAGCAGCTTTGTTCTGTCGGGTCGACTCAATGAGCAGTTCTTC. This codes for CASSFVLSGRLNEQFF.

The genes are TRBV29-1 and TRBJ2-5; D call uncertain. V lost 4 bases and J lost 5, with 8 bases in between. The CDR3 sequence is 11 residues long. From germline, CDR1 is SQVTM and CDR2 ANQGSEA. CDR3 sequence (DNA): TGCAGCGTTGGTGTCAGCGAGACCCAGTACTTC. Residues: CSVGVSETQYF. The whole variable domain, filled in from reference TRBV29-1 and TRBJ2-5, reads SAVISQKPSRDICQRGTSLTIQCQVDSQVTMMFWYRQQPGQSLTLIATANQGSEATYESGFVIDKFPISRPNLTFSTLTVSNMSPEDSSIYLCSVGVSETQYFGPGTRLLVL.

V is TRBV12-5 and J is TRBJ1-1; weak D call: TRBD1 (6 bases). CDR1 and CDR2 (germline): LGHNT, FRNRAP. Between the trimmed V and J ends, which lost 6 bases and 4 bases, there was a span of 21 bases. The CDR3 sequence is 16 residues long. CDR3 coding DNA: TGTGCTAGTGGCCCCCAGACTAACAGGGATAGCACTGAAGCTTTCTTT. Translating gives CASGPQTNRDSTEAFF. The complete variable domain, with remaining parts taken from reference TRBV12-5 and TRBJ1-1, reads DARVTQTPRHKVTEMGQEVTMRCQPILGHNTVFWYRQTMMQGLELLAYFRNRAPLDDSGMPKDRFSAEMPDATLATLKIQPSEPRDSAVYFCASGPQTNRDSTEAFFGQGTRLTVV.

J is TRBJ1-2 and V is TRBV28; a weak D match, TRBD1 (5 bases). CDR3 size: 15 residues. Germline V lookup: CDR1 MDHEN, CDR2 SYDVKM. V lost 4 bases, J lost 5 bases, and 17 bases lay in between. CDR3 in amino acids: CASSSPLRGDYGYTF. In DNA, the CDR3 is TGTGCCAGCAGTTCACCCCTTCGAGGGGATTATGGCTACACCTTC.

The chain links TRBV30 to TRBJ2-1; D is unclear. In germline, CDR1 is GTSNPN, CDR2 SVGIG (reference sequence). The CDR3 has 12 residues. V lost 2 bases and J lost 9, with 11 bases in between. CDR3: CAWSQTTGEQFF. The CDR3 DNA is TGTGCCTGGAGTCAAACAACGGGTGAGCAGTTCTTC.

This clone has a handful of counts. The sample has other DNA sequences that encode this CDR3 too. The genes are TRBV19 and TRBJ1-5; weak D call: TRBD1 (6 bases). Germline-derived CDR1 and CDR2 are LNHDA and SQIVND (reference sequence). V lost 10 bases and J 7 bases, leaving 17 bases between the germline ends. CDR3 length: 13 residues. The CDR3 sequence is CATSEGVRQPQHF. The DNA of the CDR3 is TGTGCCACCTCGGAGGGGGTACGGCAGCCCCAGCATTTT.

Here the CDR3 reads CASSFLSGTDTQYF. CDR3 bases: TGTGCCAGCAGTTTCTTATCGGGAACAGATACGCAGTATTTT. The chain links TRBV28 to TRBJ2-3; the D gene is possibly TRBD2 (5 bases). The germline CDR1 and CDR2 sequences are MDHEN and SYDVKM. Trimming took 3 bases from V and 3 from J, leaving 10 bases between them. CDR3 length: 14 amino acids. Looking up the rest from reference TRBV28 and TRBJ2-3 gives the full variable domain: DVKVTQSSRYLVKRTGEKVFLECVQDMDHENMFWYRQDPGLGLRLIYFSYDVKMKEKGDIPEGYSVSREKKERFSLILESASTNQTSMYLCASSFLSGTDTQYFGPGTRLTVL.

The rearrangement joins TRBV25-1 to TRBJ2-1; D remains ambiguous. The length of the CDR3 is 12 residues. Trimming left V 2 bases short and J 4 bases short, with 3 bases between. Per germline, CDR1 MGHDK and CDR2 SYGVNS. The CDR3 DNA sequence: TGTGCCAGCAGTGAACAGTACAATGAGCAGTTCTTC. Protein: CASSEQYNEQFF.

This clone has a handful of counts. The rearrangement links TRBV6-5 to TRBJ2-7, with 7 bases fitting TRBD1. CDR1 MNHEY and CDR2 SVGAGI come from the germline V gene. This CDR3 is built from 14 residues. The junction had 10 bases not matched to a gene; V was cut back by 6 bases and J by 5 bases. The CDR3 sequence is CASSYARQGHEQYF. DNA of the CDR3: TGTGCCAGCAGCTACGCTAGACAGGGCCACGAGCAGTACTTC.